This T cell receptor beta chain originates from a study of response to subunit inactivated influenza vaccine. Using its own MiXCR run on the RT-PCR reads, TCRdb lists one record per CDR3 protein. Of about 620,000 distinct CDR3 sequences in the sample, roughly 12% were seen once. The CDR3 covers 15 residues. Trimming at V came to 6 bases and at J to 8 bases, leaving 11 bases not matched to a gene. Germline V gives CDR1 LGHNA, CDR2 YNFKEQ. This clonotype originated in a man aged 45-65 years who received an inactivated influenza vaccine. Sequencing used PBMCs from blood, obtained on the day of vaccination. V and J are TRBV4-2 and TRBJ2-1; 9 bases fit TRBD2. The CDR3 loop reads CASRLGLALLDEQFF. The CDR3 DNA reads TGTGCCAGCAGACTGGGACTAGCCCTTTTGGATGAGCAGTTCTTC.